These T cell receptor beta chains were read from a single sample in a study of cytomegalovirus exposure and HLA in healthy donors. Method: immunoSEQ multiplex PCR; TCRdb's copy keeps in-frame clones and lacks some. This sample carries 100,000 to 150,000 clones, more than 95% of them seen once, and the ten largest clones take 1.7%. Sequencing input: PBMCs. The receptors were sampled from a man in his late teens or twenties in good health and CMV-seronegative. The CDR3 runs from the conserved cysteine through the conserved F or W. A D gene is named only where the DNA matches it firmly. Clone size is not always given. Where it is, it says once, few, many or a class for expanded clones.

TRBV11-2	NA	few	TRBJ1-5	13	CASSLERDQPQHF	TGTGCCAGCAGCTTAGAACGAGATCAGCCCCAGCATTTT
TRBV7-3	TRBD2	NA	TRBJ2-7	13	CASRAGASDEQYF	TGTGCCAGTCGAGCGGGAGCCTCAGACGAGCAGTACTTC
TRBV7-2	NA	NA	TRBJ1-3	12	CASSLLFNTIYF	TGTGCCAGCAGCCTTTTATTTAACACCATATATTTT
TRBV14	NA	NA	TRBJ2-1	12	CASSQEGRKQFF	TGTGCCAGCAGCCAAGAGGGCCGCAAGCAGTTCTTC
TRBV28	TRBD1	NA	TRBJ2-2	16	CASSSPGQGYTGELFF	TGTGCCAGCAGTTCCCCGGGACAGGGATACACCGGGGAGCTGTTTTTT
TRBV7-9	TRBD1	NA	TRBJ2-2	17	CASSPSGTGFRTGELFF	TGTGCCAGCAGCCCCTCGGGGACAGGGTTTCGCACCGGGGAGCTGTTTTTT
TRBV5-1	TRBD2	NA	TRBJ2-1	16	CASSLPEAGGYNEQFF	TGCGCCAGCAGCTTGCCTGAAGCGGGAGGGTATAATGAGCAGTTCTTC
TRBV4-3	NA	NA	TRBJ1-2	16	CASSQAAGVMIYGYTF	TGCGCCAGCAGCCAAGCTGCAGGGGTAATGATCTATGGCTACACCTTC
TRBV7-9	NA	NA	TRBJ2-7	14	CASSFLELPGEQYF	TGTGCCAGCAGCTTTTTGGAGTTACCGGGCGAGCAGTACTTC
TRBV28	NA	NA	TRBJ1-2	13	CASSKRQVGGYTF	TGTGCCAGCAGCAAGAGACAGGTGGGAGGCTACACCTTC
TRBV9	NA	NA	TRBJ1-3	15	CASTPEGSTGVAIYF	TGTGCCAGCACCCCGGAGGGGTCGACCGGAGTCGCCATATATTTT
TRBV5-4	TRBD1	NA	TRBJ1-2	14	CASSTGARNYGYTF	TGTGCCAGCAGCACAGGGGCCCGAAACTATGGCTACACCTTC
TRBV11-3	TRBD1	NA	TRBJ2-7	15	CASSLTSQGAFEQYF	TGTGCCAGCAGCTTAACTTCGCAGGGGGCTTTCGAGCAGTACTTC
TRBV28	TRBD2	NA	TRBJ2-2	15	CASSMTGGNTGELFF	TGTGCCAGCAGCATGACGGGGGGAAACACCGGGGAGCTGTTTTTT
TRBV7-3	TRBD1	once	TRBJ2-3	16	CASSLRTGQATDTQYF	TGTGCCAGCAGCTTAAGGACGGGACAGGCCACAGATACGCAGTATTTT
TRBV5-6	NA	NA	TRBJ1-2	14	CASSLRGVRHGYTF	TGTGCCAGCAGCTTGAGGGGCGTCCGGCATGGCTACACCTTC
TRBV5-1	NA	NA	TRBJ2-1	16	CASSPGGKSSYNEQFF	TGCGCCAGCAGCCCAGGAGGGAAAAGCTCCTACAATGAGCAGTTCTTC
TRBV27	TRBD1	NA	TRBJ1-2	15	CASSLEGTGHYGYTF	TGTGCCAGCAGTCTAGAAGGGACAGGGCATTATGGCTACACCTTC
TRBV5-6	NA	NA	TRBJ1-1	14	CASSLKRSNTEAFF	TGTGCCAGCAGCCTTAAAAGGAGTAACACTGAAGCTTTCTTT
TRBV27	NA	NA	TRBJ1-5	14	CASGEQGSNQPQHF	TGTGCCAGCGGGGAACAGGGTAGCAATCAGCCCCAGCATTTT
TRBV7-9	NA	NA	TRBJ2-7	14	CASSPGLSHYEQYF	TGTGCCAGCAGCCCTGGGCTGAGCCACTACGAGCAGTACTTC
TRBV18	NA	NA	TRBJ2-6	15	CASSPTFPGANVLTF	TGTGCCAGCTCACCAACTTTCCCTGGGGCCAACGTCCTGACTTTC
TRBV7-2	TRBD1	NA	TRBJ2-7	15	CASSLIGTVTYEQYF	TGTGCCAGCAGCTTAATTGGGACAGTCACCTACGAGCAGTACTTC
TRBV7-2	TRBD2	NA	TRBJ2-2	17	CASSPIPAGGNTGELFF	TGTGCCAGCAGCCCAATTCCAGCGGGAGGGAACACCGGGGAGCTGTTTTTT
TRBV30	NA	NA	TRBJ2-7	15	CAWSVLGSAGYEQYF	TGTGCCTGGAGTGTCTTGGGATCAGCGGGTTACGAGCAGTACTTC
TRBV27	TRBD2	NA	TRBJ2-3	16	CASSLWPSGGGYTQYF	TGTGCCAGCAGTTTATGGCCTAGCGGGGGGGGCTATACGCAGTATTTT
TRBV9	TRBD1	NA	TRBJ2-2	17	CASSRTPLDRGSGELFF	TGTGCCAGCAGCCGAACCCCGTTGGACAGGGGTTCTGGGGAGCTGTTTTTT
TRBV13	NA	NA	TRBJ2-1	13	CASSTGTHNEQFF	TGTGCCAGCAGCACCGGGACTCACAATGAGCAGTTCTTC
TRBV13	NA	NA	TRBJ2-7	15	CASSLSVYGGYEQYF	TGTGCCAGCAGCTTAAGTGTGTATGGAGGCTACGAGCAGTACTTC
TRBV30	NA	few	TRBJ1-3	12	CATTLGGNTIYF	TGTGCCACGACATTAGGTGGAAACACCATATATTTT
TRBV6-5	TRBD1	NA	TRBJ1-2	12	CASTQSGGGYTF	TGTGCCAGCACCCAGTCAGGGGGAGGCTACACCTTC
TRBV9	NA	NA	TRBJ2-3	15	CASSAPGSSTDTQYF	TGTGCCAGCAGCGCCCCGGGATCTAGCACAGATACGCAGTATTTT
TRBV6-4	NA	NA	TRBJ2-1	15	CASSDSSGSYNEQFF	TGTGCCAGCAGTGACTCTAGCGGCTCCTACAATGAGCAGTTCTTC
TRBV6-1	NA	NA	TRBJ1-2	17	CASSGAGPWGGDYGYTF	TGTGCCAGCAGTGGGGCAGGGCCCTGGGGAGGAGACTATGGCTACACCTTC
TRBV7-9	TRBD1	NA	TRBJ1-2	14	CASSLGQGRYGYTF	TGTGCCAGCAGCCTCGGACAGGGTCGGTATGGCTACACCTTC
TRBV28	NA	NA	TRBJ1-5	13	CASSLYLKQPQHF	TGTGCCAGCAGTTTATACCTAAAACAGCCCCAGCATTTT
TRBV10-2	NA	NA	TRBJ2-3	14	CASSEGARTDTQYF	TGCGCCAGCAGTGAGGGGGCGCGGACAGATACGCAGTATTTT
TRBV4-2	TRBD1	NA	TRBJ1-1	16	CASSQVDREVDTEAFF	TGTGCCAGCAGCCAAGTGGACAGGGAGGTAGACACTGAAGCTTTCTTT
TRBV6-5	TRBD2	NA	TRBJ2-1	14	CASSSRLAGNEQFF	TGTGCCAGCAGTTCCAGACTAGCAGGGAATGAGCAGTTCTTC
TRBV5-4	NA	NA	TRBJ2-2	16	CASSLGGGRGTGELFF	TGTGCCAGCAGCTTGGGCGGAGGGAGAGGAACCGGGGAGCTGTTTTTT
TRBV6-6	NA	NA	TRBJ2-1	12	CASRPTGFEQFF	TGTGCCAGCAGGCCTACAGGGTTTGAGCAGTTCTTC
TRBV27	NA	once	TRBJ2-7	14	CASSFRTAAYEQYF	TGTGCCAGCAGTTTTCGGACAGCCGCCTACGAGCAGTACTTC
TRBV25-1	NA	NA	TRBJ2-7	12	CASSDGAYEQYF	TGTGCCAGCAGTGACGGTGCCTACGAGCAGTACTTC
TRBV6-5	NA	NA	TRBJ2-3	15	CASSYEGSQGNTQYF	TGTGCCAGCAGTTACGAGGGGTCACAGGGAAATACGCAGTATTTT